These T cell receptor beta chains were read from a single sample in a study of CD8 T cells in ankylosing spondylitis. Using its own MiXCR run on the 5' RACE reads, TCRdb lists one record per CDR3 protein. Here the sample spans 750,000 to 850,000 distinct CDR3 sequences, approximately 10% being singletons. Sequencing used blood, either unsorted or a sorted T cell fraction (not recorded which). These receptor sequences come from a male donor with ankylosing spondylitis. The CDR3 runs from the conserved cysteine through the conserved F or W.

>TRBV6-1|16|TRBJ2-1
CASSNRDLRSYNEQFF
>TRBV11-2|15|TRBJ1-1
CASSLEGAENTEAFF
>TRBV18|16|TRBJ2-6
CASSPTSHSGANVLTF
>TRBV5-1|14|TRBJ2-7
CASRGTPTLYEQYF
>TRBV7-2|15|TRBJ1-4
CASSLRGGDNEKLFF
>TRBV12-5|12|TRBJ1-5
CASGLGNQPQHF
>TRBV6-5|14|TRBJ2-5
CASSYSNPKETQYF
>TRBV10-2|15|TRBJ2-1
CASSALRSSSNEQFF
>TRBV5-1|14|TRBJ2-1
CASSLVVGGDEQFF
>TRBV20-1|13|TRBJ1-5
CSATQYGNQPQHF
>TRBV7-9|16|TRBJ2-3
CASSLGAAARTDTQYF